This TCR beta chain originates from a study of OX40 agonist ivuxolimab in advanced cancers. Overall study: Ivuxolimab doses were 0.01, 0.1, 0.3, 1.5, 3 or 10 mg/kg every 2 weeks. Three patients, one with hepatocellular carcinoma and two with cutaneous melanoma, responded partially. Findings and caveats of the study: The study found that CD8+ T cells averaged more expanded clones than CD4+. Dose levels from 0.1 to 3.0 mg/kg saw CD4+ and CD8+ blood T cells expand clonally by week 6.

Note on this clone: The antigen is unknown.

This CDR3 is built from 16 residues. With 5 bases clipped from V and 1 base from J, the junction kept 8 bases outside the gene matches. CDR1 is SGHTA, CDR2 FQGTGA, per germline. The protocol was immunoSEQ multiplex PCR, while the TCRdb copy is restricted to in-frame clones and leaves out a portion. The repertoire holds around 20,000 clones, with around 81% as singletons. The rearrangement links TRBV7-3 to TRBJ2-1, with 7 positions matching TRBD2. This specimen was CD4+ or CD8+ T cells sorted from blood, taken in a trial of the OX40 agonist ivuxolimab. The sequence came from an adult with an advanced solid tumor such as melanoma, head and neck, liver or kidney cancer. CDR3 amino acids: CASSREVGLSYNEQFF. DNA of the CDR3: TGTGCCAGCAGCCGGGAGGTGGGGTTGTCCTACAATGAGCAGTTCTTC. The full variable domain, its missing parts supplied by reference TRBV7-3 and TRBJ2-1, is GAGVSQTPSNKVTEKGKYVELRCDPISGHTALYWYRQSLGQGPEFLIYFQGTGAADDSGLPNDRFFAVRPEGSVSTLKIQRTERGDSAVYLCASSREVGLSYNEQFFGPGTRLTVL.